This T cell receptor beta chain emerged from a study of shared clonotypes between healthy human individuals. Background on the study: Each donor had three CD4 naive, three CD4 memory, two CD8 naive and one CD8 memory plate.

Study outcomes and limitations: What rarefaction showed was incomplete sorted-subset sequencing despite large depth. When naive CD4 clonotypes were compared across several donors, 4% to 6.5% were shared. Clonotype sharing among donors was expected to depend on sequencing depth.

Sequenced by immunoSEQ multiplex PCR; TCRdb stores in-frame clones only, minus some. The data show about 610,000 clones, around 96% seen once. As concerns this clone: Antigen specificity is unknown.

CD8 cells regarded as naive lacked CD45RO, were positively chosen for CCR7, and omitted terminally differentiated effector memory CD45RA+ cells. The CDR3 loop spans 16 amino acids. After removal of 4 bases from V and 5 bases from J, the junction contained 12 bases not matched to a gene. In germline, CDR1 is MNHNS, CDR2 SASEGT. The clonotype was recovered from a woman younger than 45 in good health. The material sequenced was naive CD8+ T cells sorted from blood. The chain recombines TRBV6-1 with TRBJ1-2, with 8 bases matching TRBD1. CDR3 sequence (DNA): TGTGCCAGCAGTGGCGCCCCGACAGGGGACGATTATGGCTACACCTTC. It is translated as CASSGAPTGDDYGYTF.